Shown below are 10 T cell receptor beta chains from a single sample sequenced in a study of T cell responses to AZD1222 COVID-19 vaccine. Measured with immunoSEQ multiplex PCR; TCRdb has only the in-frame clones, and not every one. The repertoire holds some 99,000 clones, with roughly 84% as singletons. The sample here was peripheral blood, taken on day 0 of AZD1222 vaccination. These receptor sequences come from an adult in good health.

This clone was seen just once. The chain couples TRBV5-1 to TRBJ2-7, with TRBD1 identical over 8 bases. Per germline, CDR1 SGHRS and CDR2 YFSETQ. The CDR3 consists of 14 residues. V dropped 4 bases and J dropped 6; count of bases not matched to a gene: 9. CDR3 sequence (DNA): TGCGCCAGCAGCCTTTTTGGACAGGGCTCCGAGCAGTACTTC. Its translation is CASSLFGQGSEQYF.

The chain couples TRBV6-5 to TRBJ1-4; tentatively, D is TRBD1 (6 bases). Between the trimmed V and J ends, which lost 1 base and 0 bases, there was a span of 9 bases. Per germline, CDR1 MNHEY and CDR2 SVGAGI. CDR3 size: 16 residues. The CDR3 region is CASSYFEGATNEKLFF. CDR3 nucleotide sequence: TGTGCCAGCAGTTACTTCGAGGGGGCAACTAATGAAAAACTGTTTTTT.

The chain uses TRBV12-3 or TRBV12-4 and TRBJ2-7; 8 bases are a match to TRBD1. This CDR3 region has 13 residues. V trimming: 6 bases; J trimming: 3 bases; junction bases outside the gene matches: 4. The CDR3 loop is CASSTGQGYEQYF. As DNA, the CDR3 is TGTGCCAGCAGCACCGGACAGGGCTACGAGCAGTACTTC.

This clone was picked up one time. The chain uses TRBV30 and TRBJ2-6, with D possibly being TRBD2 (6 bases). The germline V and J ends were trimmed by 4 bases and 4 bases, with 14 bases remaining between them. The CDR3 runs to 15 residues. CDR1 and CDR2 (germline): GTSNPN, SVGIG (reference sequence). CDR3 sequence (DNA): TGTGCCTGGACGGGTGCGGGGTTAGGGGCCAACGTCCTGACTTTC. Amino acids: CAWTGAGLGANVLTF.

A single count supports this clone. This chain joins TRBV6-5 and TRBJ2-2; no clear D gene. Germline V gives CDR1 MNHEY, CDR2 SVGAGI. V was clipped by 4 bases and J by 5 bases, with 8 bases between them. The CDR3 is 13 amino acids. CDR3 protein: CASSWEATGELFF. CDR3 DNA sequence: TGTGCCAGCAGTTGGGAAGCAACCGGGGAGCTGTTTTTT.

In this sample, this clone turned up once. CDR3 DNA sequence: TGCAGCGTTGGGAGAACTATCTCCTACAATGAGCAGTTCTTC. Protein: CSVGRTISYNEQFF. The chain uses TRBV29-1 and TRBJ2-1; D uncertain. Germline assignment: CDR1 SQVTM and CDR2 ANQGSEA. Trimming took off 4 bases at V and 0 bases at J, with 10 bases between the two ends. The CDR3 extends over 14 amino acids.

The V gene is TRBV12-5, the J gene TRBJ2-4; D is uncertain. The germline V and J ends were trimmed by 1 base and 8 bases, with 15 bases remaining between them. Germline CDR1 is LGHNT and CDR2 is FRNRAP. This CDR3 has 15 residues. The CDR3 loop is CASGLAEPGADIQYF. The CDR3 coding sequence is TGTGCTAGTGGTTTGGCGGAACCCGGTGCGGACATTCAGTACTTC.

The chain joins TRBV5-6 to TRBJ1-3, with 8 bases fitting TRBD1. The CDR3 runs to 14 residues. CDR1 is SGHDT, CDR2 YYEEEE, per germline. With V trimmed by 2 bases and J by 3 bases, 1 base remained unmatched. CDR3: CASSFDRGGNTIYF. The CDR3 region has the DNA TGTGCCAGCAGCTTTGACAGGGGTGGAAACACCATATATTTT.

This clone was detected once. The chain has TRBV2 and TRBJ2-7; TRBD1 matches 10 bases. This CDR3 is 14 amino acids long. Germline CDR1 reads SNHLY; CDR2 reads FYNNEI. Trimming cost V 5 bases and J 6 bases; bases outside gene matches: 7. CDR3 in amino acids: CASSPRDRGGEQYF. The CDR3 DNA sequence: TGTGCCAGCAGTCCCCGGGACAGGGGTGGCGAGCAGTACTTC.

On this clone: At the DNA level, this CDR3 is encoded by other sequences in the same sample as well. This rearrangement joins TRBV5-4 to TRBJ1-6, with D tentatively TRBD1 (5 bases). CDR3 length: 15 amino acids. V was trimmed by 0 bases and J by 7 bases, leaving 11 bases between them. In germline, CDR1 is SGHNT, CDR2 YYREEE (reference sequence). The DNA of the CDR3 is TGTGCCAGCAGCTTGGGAGGGACGGGGAATTCACCCCTCCACTTT. Translating gives CASSLGGTGNSPLHF.